The text below deals with one TCR beta chain. Its antigen remains unknown. The source of the sample is a study of blood T cells in healthy people across ages. The CDR3 is 11 residues long. Between the trimmed V and J ends, which lost 5 bases and 10 bases, there was a span of 14 bases. Per germline, CDR1 DFQATT and CDR2 SNEGSKA (reference sequence). Regarding the study as a whole: More naive CD4+ cells and higher diversity were found in long-lived than in aged donors. Across the age range, TCR beta diversity per million T cells fell in a roughly linear way.

Together with a sample-barcoded 5' primer, a J-beta primer mix was included in a second PCR lasting about 6 to 11 cycles. TCRdb ran MiXCR on the 5' RACE reads and lists one entry per CDR3 protein. The sample includes some 1.4 million distinct CDR3 sequences, approximately 38% of them seen just once. The gene calls are TRBV20-1 and TRBJ1-1, with D perhaps matching TRBD1 (5 bases). This receptor was obtained from a woman aged 18-35 years in good health. The sequenced sample was blood. CDR3 protein: CSASLQGRAFF. The CDR3 nucleotides read TGCAGTGCTTCGCTCCAGGGCCGAGCTTTCTTT.